The 28 T cell receptor beta chains listed next were all sequenced from one sample in a study of T cell responses to AZD1222 COVID-19 vaccine. Only in-frame clones appear in the TCRdb table, and some are missing; sequencing was by immunoSEQ multiplex PCR. The sample shows over 150,000 clones, under 95% of them seen only once. This material consisted of peripheral blood, taken on day 0 of MenACWY control vaccination. Receptors were obtained from an adult in good health.

The V gene is TRBV19, the J gene TRBJ1-5; a weak D match, TRBD1 (5 bases). V was trimmed by 3 bases and J by 4 bases, leaving 13 bases between them. The CDR3 is 15 amino acids. Germline values: CDR1 LNHDA, CDR2 SQIVND (reference sequence). CDR3 bases: TGTGCCAGTAGTATGGGGCCAGGGCGAAATCAGCCCCAGCATTTT. Protein: CASSMGPGRNQPQHF.

This rearrangement joins TRBV9 to TRBJ1-1; TRBD1 is a possible D gene (5 bases). V was shortened by 4 bases and J by 1 base, with 11 bases between the two germline ends. Per germline, CDR1 SGDLS and CDR2 YYNGEE. The CDR3 consists of 14 residues. CDR3: CASSTGTGNTEAFF. DNA for the CDR3: TGTGCCAGCAGCACCGGGACGGGGAACACTGAAGCTTTCTTT.

The rearrangement links TRBV7-2 to TRBJ2-5, with 12 bases aligning to TRBD2. Germline-derived CDR1 and CDR2 are SGHTA and FQGNSA. Trimming at V came to 4 bases and at J to 3 bases, leaving 3 bases not matched to a gene. The length of the CDR3 is 15 residues. This chain's CDR3 is CASSSSGRAEETQYF. In DNA form, the CDR3 reads TGTGCCAGCAGCTCTAGCGGGAGGGCCGAAGAGACCCAGTACTTC.

This chain uses TRBV12-5 with TRBJ2-5; 7 bases map to TRBD1. Germline CDR1 reads LGHNT; CDR2 reads FRNRAP. Trimming at V came to 6 bases and at J to 5 bases, leaving 12 bases not matched to a gene. The CDR3 sequence is 15 residues long. The CDR3: CASGSGQAPRETQYF. CDR3 in DNA: TGTGCTAGTGGCTCCGGACAGGCGCCCCGGGAGACCCAGTACTTC.

The V and J genes are TRBV5-1 and TRBJ1-3, with 7 bases fitting TRBD1. The germline CDR1 and CDR2 sequences are SGHRS and YFSETQ. This CDR3 has 16 amino acids. Trimming cost V 4 bases and J 0 bases; bases outside gene matches: 7. For the CDR3, the DNA is TGCGCCAGCAGCAGGGGACAGTTTTCCTCTGGAAACACCATATATTTT. As protein: CASSRGQFSSGNTIYF. Complete variable domain (other parts from reference TRBV5-1 and TRBJ1-3): KAGVTQTPRYLIKTRGQQVTLSCSPISGHRSVSWYQQTPGQGLQFLFEYFSETQRNKGNFPGRFSGRQFSNSRSEMNVSTLELGDSALYLCASSRGQFSSGNTIYFGEGSWLTVV.

The gene calls are TRBV11-3 and TRBJ1-2; possibly TRBD1 for D (5 bases). CDR3 size: 14 residues. With 0 bases removed from V and 3 bases from J, the gap between germline ends came to 8 bases. In germline, CDR1 is SGHNT, CDR2 YENEEA. CDR3 in DNA: TGTGCCAGCAGCTTAGAGGGGACGCACTATGGCTACACCTTC. Translated: CASSLEGTHYGYTF.

The V and J genes are TRBV2 and TRBJ1-2, with D possibly TRBD1 on 5 matching bases. CDR1 is SNHLY, CDR2 FYNNEI, per germline. This CDR3 is 13 amino acids long. V lost 8 bases, J lost 8 bases, and 18 bases lay in between. The CDR3 region is CASPPTGDQGYTF. The CDR3, as DNA: TGTGCCAGCCCCCCTACAGGCGATCAAGGCTACACCTTC.

A remark on this clone: Relative to the germline gene, one junction end is altered; a read error may explain this. The V call is TRBV5-8, the J call TRBJ2-7, with D tentatively TRBD2 (6 bases). The CDR3 has 11 residues. The germline V gene encodes CDR1 SGHTS and CDR2 YDEGEE. CDR3 coding DNA: TGCGGGGGAACGCGGGTTTACGAGCAGTACTTC. Translating it yields CGGTRVYEQYF.

The rearrangement uses TRBV7-9 and TRBJ2-2; 8 bases line up with TRBD2. Germline CDR1 is SEHNR and CDR2 is FQNEAQ (reference sequence). The CDR3 totals 17 residues. Germline trimming cut 5 bases from V and 1 base from J; bases unmatched to any gene: 9. The CDR3 DNA sequence: TGTGCCAGCAGCCCCAGCGGGAGAGGTCTGAACACCGGGGAGCTGTTTTTT. As protein: CASSPSGRGLNTGELFF.

Only one count was recorded for this clone. The chain joins TRBV7-2 to TRBJ2-7, with D hard to call. V lost 1 base, J lost 7 bases, and 17 bases lay in between. The germline gives CDR1 SGHTA, CDR2 FQGNSA. CDR3 length equals 15 residues. CDR3 sequence (DNA): TGTGCCAGCAGCTTAGGGGCAGAGTATTCGCGGGAGCAGTACTTC. Its protein product is CASSLGAEYSREQYF.

The rearrangement links TRBV7-3 to TRBJ2-5; D may be TRBD2 (6 bases). The germline gives CDR1 SGHTA, CDR2 FQGTGA. CDR3 size: 11 residues. Trimming took 9 bases from V and 5 from J, leaving 10 bases between them. DNA of the CDR3: TGTGCCAGGGGGGGATCGGAGACCCAGTACTTC. Its protein product is CARGGSETQYF.

The chain couples TRBV25-1 to TRBJ1-1; 7 bases align to TRBD1. There are 12 residues in the CDR3. J gave up 10 bases and V 7 bases, and 9 bases lay outside the gene matches. The germline CDR1 and CDR2 sequences are MGHDK and SYGVNS. The CDR3 region has the DNA TGTGCCAGCAATGACAGGGCGTGGGGAGCTTTCTTT. Amino acid sequence: CASNDRAWGAFF.

The chain joins TRBV29-1 to TRBJ1-3; D remains unclear. Germline CDR1 reads SQVTM; CDR2 reads ANQGSEA. V lost 3 bases to trimming and J lost 4 bases, with 4 bases between them. The CDR3 length is 11 residues. The CDR3 DNA sequence: TGCAGCGTTGATTCGGGAAACACCATATATTTT. As protein: CSVDSGNTIYF.

The rearrangement uses TRBV19 and TRBJ2-2; tentatively, D is TRBD2 (6 bases). From germline, CDR1 is LNHDA and CDR2 SQIVND (reference sequence). Trimming stripped 6 bases from V and 3 bases from J, with 14 bases between. This CDR3 has 15 residues. The CDR3: CASRQLGGYTGELFF. The DNA of the CDR3 is TGTGCCAGTAGACAGCTGGGGGGTTACACCGGGGAGCTGTTTTTT.

The chain carries TRBV5-1 and TRBJ2-1; the D gene could be TRBD1 or TRBD2 (5 bases each). Germline CDR1 reads SGHRS; CDR2 reads YFSETQ. The CDR3 extends over 14 amino acids. V was pared by 4 bases and J by 4 bases, with 12 bases between. CDR3 sequence (DNA): TGCGCCAGCAGCCGACCGGGGCGATACAATGAGCAGTTCTTC. As protein: CASSRPGRYNEQFF.

The chain uses TRBV5-1 and TRBJ1-5, with D possibly TRBD1 on 5 matching bases. V shed 0 bases and J shed 2 bases, with 15 bases lying between them. Looked up from germline, CDR1 is SGHRS and CDR2 is YFSETQ. This CDR3 has 17 amino acids. The CDR3 DNA reads TGCGCCAGCAGCTTGGCCGGGCAGGCAGGGCGCAATCAGCCCCAGCATTTT. Translated: CASSLAGQAGRNQPQHF.

The chain combines TRBV5-1 with TRBJ1-1, with D hard to call. CDR1 SGHRS and CDR2 YFSETQ come from the germline V gene. With 4 bases removed from V and 2 bases from J, the gap between germline ends came to 12 bases. CDR3 size: 14 residues. The CDR3 DNA reads as TGCGCCAGCAGCAAGGCCCTATCTAACACTGAAGCTTTCTTT. Its translation: CASSKALSNTEAFF.

The chain carries TRBV7-2 and TRBJ1-6; D is possibly TRBD1 (6 bases). The V and J ends lost 7 bases and 10 bases respectively, with 20 bases between them. The germline CDR1 and CDR2 sequences are SGHTA and FQGNSA. CDR3 length: 15 residues. CDR3 region: CASTLDQGLQSPLHF. The CDR3 nucleotides read TGTGCCAGCACCCTAGACCAGGGGTTACAATCACCCCTCCACTTT.

The rearrangement uses TRBV11-2 and TRBJ1-5, with D maybe TRBD1 (6 bases). With 1 base removed from V and 7 bases from J, the gap between germline ends came to 8 bases. CDR3 length: 13 amino acids. The germline V gene has CDR1 SGHAT and CDR2 FQNNGV. The DNA for the CDR3 is TGTGCCAGCAGCTTAGGAGGGGGGCAGCCCCAGCATTTT. As protein: CASSLGGGQPQHF.

This clone was detected only once. The chain has TRBV6-1 and TRBJ2-3, with 7 bases that match TRBD2. CDR1 is MNHNS and CDR2 is SASEGT in the germline V gene. After removal of 2 bases from V and 1 base from J, the junction contained 12 bases not matched to a gene. This CDR3 has 18 amino acids. The CDR3 DNA sequence: TGTGCCAGCAGTGAACGCCCCGCGGGAGAGGGAGGCACAGATACGCAGTATTTT. Amino acid sequence: CASSERPAGEGGTDTQYF.

This chain links TRBV7-2 with TRBJ2-7; TRBD1 or TRBD2 may be the D gene (11 bases each). The CDR3 length is 18 residues. Trimming took 5 bases from V and 6 from J, leaving 29 bases between them. Germline CDR1 reads SGHTA; CDR2 reads FQGNSA. The CDR3 spells CASSRDRGGLAVRGEQYF. CDR3 DNA sequence: TGTGCCAGCAGCAGGGACAGGGGGGGACTAGCGGTGAGGGGCGAGCAGTACTTC.

V gene TRBV5-1 combines with J gene TRBJ1-1; unclear D gene. The germline V gene encodes CDR1 SGHRS and CDR2 YFSETQ. V lost 0 bases to trimming and J lost 0 bases, with 6 bases between them. The CDR3 is 14 amino acids. CDR3 amino acids: CASSLAGMNTEAFF. DNA for the CDR3: TGCGCCAGCAGCTTGGCCGGCATGAACACTGAAGCTTTCTTT.

J is TRBJ1-1 and V is TRBV3-1 (or the pseudogene TRBV3-2), with D possibly matching TRBD1 (5 bases). This CDR3 contains 11 residues. Germline V gene sequence: CDR1 LGHDT, CDR2 YNNKEL (reference sequence). V was shortened by 2 bases and J by 7 bases, with 5 bases between the two germline ends. The CDR3 sequence: CASSQQGEAFF. The CDR3 coding sequence is TGTGCCAGCAGCCAACAGGGTGAAGCTTTCTTT.

V is TRBV7-3 and J is TRBJ1-2, with D possibly matching TRBD1 (5 bases). The CDR3 is made up of 14 amino acids. Trimming cost V 5 bases and J 8 bases, with 18 bases left between them. Germline-derived CDR1 and CDR2 are SGHTA and FQGTGA. The CDR3 is CASSPTQGGGGYTF. The CDR3 DNA reads TGTGCCAGCAGCCCGACGCAGGGAGGAGGAGGCTACACCTTC.

The J gene is TRBJ2-7, the V gene TRBV30; D not certain. Trimming removed 3 bases at V and 2 bases at J, with 17 bases between. CDR1 GTSNPN and CDR2 SVGIG come from the germline V gene (reference sequence). The CDR3 loop spans 15 amino acids. CDR3 sequence: CAWREKGQVAYEQYF. The DNA of the CDR3 is TGTGCCTGGAGAGAAAAGGGTCAGGTGGCCTACGAGCAGTACTTC.

The chain links TRBV3-1 (or the pseudogene TRBV3-2) to TRBJ2-1, with 8 bases fitting TRBD2. This CDR3 has 15 amino acids. The V gene's germline CDR1 is LGHDT and CDR2 YNNKEL (reference sequence). J lost 5 bases, V lost 0 bases, and 3 bases had no gene match. The CDR3 sequence: CASSQEGTRNNEQFF. CDR3 DNA: TGTGCCAGCAGCCAAGAAGGGACTAGGAACAATGAGCAGTTCTTC.

The chain has TRBV9 and TRBJ1-2, with a tentative D call TRBD1 (5 bases). The V end lost 3 bases, the J end lost 7 bases, and 19 bases lay between the germline ends. CDR3 length: 15 amino acids. CDR1 and CDR2 from the germline V gene are SGDLS and YYNGEE. CDR3 in amino acids: CASSAANEGWGGYTF. The CDR3 DNA reads as TGTGCCAGCAGCGCAGCCAACGAGGGGTGGGGTGGCTACACCTTC.

The chain couples TRBV27 to TRBJ2-7; 7 positions match TRBD2. This CDR3 has 18 residues. The germline gives CDR1 MNHEY, CDR2 SMNVEV (reference sequence). V dropped 3 bases and J dropped 5; count of bases not matched to a gene: 19. CDR3 DNA: TGTGCCAGCAGTTTCCTACCATCCGCTAGCGGAGGAACTGACGAGCAGTACTTC. Translated, it gives CASSFLPSASGGTDEQYF.